This T cell receptor beta chain came from a study of T cells after yellow fever vaccination. This clonotype was recorded at least ten times. Its matching antigen is unknown. Regarding the study as a whole: Post-booster samples contained most primary-vaccination clones (around 96% CD4, less than 90% CD8).

Synthesis of TCR cDNA relied on 5'RACE template switching, which attached a universal primer site and UMIs. Via MiXCR, TCRdb re-called the 5' RACE reads, giving one row per CDR3 protein. The profile shows some 160,000 distinct CDR3 sequences, approximately 9.7% of them singletons. Deletions cut 5 bases from V and 4 bases from J, with 12 bases between. CDR1 and CDR2 from the germline V gene are PRHDT and FYEKMQ (reference sequence). This CDR3 has 13 amino acids. Here the sequenced sample was CD8+ T cells sorted from PBMCs, taken 45 days after the yellow fever booster vaccination. The clonotype was recovered from a man between 18 and 29 years old who received the YFV17D yellow fever vaccine. The chain links TRBV13 to TRBJ2-7; D perhaps matches TRBD2 (5 bases). The CDR3 spells CASSGGSSYEQYV. CDR3 nucleotides: TGTGCCAGCAGCGGAGGCAGCTCGTACGAGCAGTACGTC.